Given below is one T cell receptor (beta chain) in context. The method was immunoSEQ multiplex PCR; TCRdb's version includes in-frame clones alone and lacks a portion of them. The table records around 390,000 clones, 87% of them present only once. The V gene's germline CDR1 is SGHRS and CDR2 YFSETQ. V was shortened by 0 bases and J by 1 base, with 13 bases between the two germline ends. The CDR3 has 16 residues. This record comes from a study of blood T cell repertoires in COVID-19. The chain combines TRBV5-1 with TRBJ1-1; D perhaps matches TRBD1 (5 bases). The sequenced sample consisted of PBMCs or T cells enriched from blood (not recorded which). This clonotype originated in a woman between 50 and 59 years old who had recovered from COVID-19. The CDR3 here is CASSLEALGPNTEAFF. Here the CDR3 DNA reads TGCGCCAGCAGCTTGGAAGCGTTGGGGCCGAACACTGAAGCTTTCTTT.